This T cell receptor (beta chain) was sequenced for a study of Ad26.COV2.S vaccination and SARS-CoV-2 variants. In the study overall: Ad26.COV2.S, an intramuscular injection, was given once or twice 56 days apart.

Study outcomes and limitations: Vaccine and placebo recipients had similar non-spike TCR breadth. The placebo group had lower spike-specific TCR breadth than the vaccine recipients did.

As to treatment: around 19 received Ad26.COV2.S at low or high dose, single or two shots; 5 received placebo; per-sample allocation not given. Following the first vaccine or placebo injection, samples were taken on day 63. Based in Boston, the donor was an adult of 18-55 years. This clone was found once. Its matching antigen is unknown. There are 15 residues in the CDR3. The trim removed 5 bases at V and 3 bases at J, leaving 6 bases unmatched. The germline CDR1 and CDR2 sequences are LNHDA and SQIVND (reference sequence). The repertoire was sequenced with immunoSEQ multiplex PCR; TCRdb's copy has only in-frame clones and lacks some. In the table there are around 370,000 clones, 85% of which are singletons.

The genes are TRBV19 and TRBJ1-1, with 10 bases fitting TRBD1. The input for sequencing was peripheral blood, taken in a trial of Ad26.COV2.S vaccine versus placebo. The clonotype comes from a person between 18 and 59 years old who received the Ad26.COV2.S COVID-19 vaccine or a placebo. CDR3 region: CASSAPDRGDTEAFF. As DNA, the CDR3 is TGTGCCAGTAGTGCTCCGGACAGGGGGGACACTGAAGCTTTCTTT.